Below, one T cell receptor (beta chain) is given with its context. As yet, its antigen is unknown. Researchers ran the PCR with 60 Vbeta and 13 Jbeta primers. The method was immunoSEQ multiplex PCR; TCRdb's version includes in-frame clones alone and lacks a portion of them. This sample has roughly 200,000 clones, with around 89% found just once. Trimming cost V 8 bases and J 3 bases; bases outside gene matches: 6. The length of the CDR3 is 13 residues. The germline gives CDR1 MGHDK, CDR2 SYGVNS. The entry originates in a study of cytomegalovirus exposure and HLA in healthy donors. About the research overall: A prior study identified 90 million to 120 million unique TCR beta sequences from around 180 million T cells. From donors who were HLA-typed, an early data release held 80 million to 85 million unique TCRs.

General study results and limits: The availability of immune exposure information extended only to CMV serostatus. Later work found that TCR association rates differed between HLA loci; DRB1 had the most and HLA-C the fewest.

The sequencing sample was made of PBMCs. This TCR came from a woman younger than 35 in good health and CMV-seronegative. This sequence joins TRBV25-1 and TRBJ1-2; 7 bases agree with TRBD1. The CDR3 DNA sequence: TGTGCCAGCCGGGACAGAAGGGACTATGGCTACACCTTC. Protein product: CASRDRRDYGYTF.